Reported below is one T cell receptor beta chain. Its specificity is not known. The PCR ran on 60 Vbeta and 13 Jbeta primers. Clones were sequenced by immunoSEQ multiplex PCR, and TCRdb holds only the in-frame ones, with some missing. The sample has more than 85,000 clones, around 75% seen once; the top ten hold 1.3%. The data are from a study of cytomegalovirus exposure and HLA in healthy donors. Study-level results: The listing of 150 or so TCR beta chains classed them as cytomegalovirus-associated.

The trim removed 7 bases at V and 4 bases at J, leaving 8 bases unmatched. From germline, CDR1 is SQVTM and CDR2 ANQGSEA. The CDR3 consists of 13 residues. This receptor was obtained from a middle-aged man in good health and CMV-seronegative. The material sequenced was PBMCs. The chain is built from TRBV29-1 and TRBJ2-7, with TRBD1 matching over 9 bases. This CDR3 is CSAAQGAEYEQYF. CDR3 bases: TGCAGCGCTGCACAGGGGGCGGAATACGAGCAGTACTTC.